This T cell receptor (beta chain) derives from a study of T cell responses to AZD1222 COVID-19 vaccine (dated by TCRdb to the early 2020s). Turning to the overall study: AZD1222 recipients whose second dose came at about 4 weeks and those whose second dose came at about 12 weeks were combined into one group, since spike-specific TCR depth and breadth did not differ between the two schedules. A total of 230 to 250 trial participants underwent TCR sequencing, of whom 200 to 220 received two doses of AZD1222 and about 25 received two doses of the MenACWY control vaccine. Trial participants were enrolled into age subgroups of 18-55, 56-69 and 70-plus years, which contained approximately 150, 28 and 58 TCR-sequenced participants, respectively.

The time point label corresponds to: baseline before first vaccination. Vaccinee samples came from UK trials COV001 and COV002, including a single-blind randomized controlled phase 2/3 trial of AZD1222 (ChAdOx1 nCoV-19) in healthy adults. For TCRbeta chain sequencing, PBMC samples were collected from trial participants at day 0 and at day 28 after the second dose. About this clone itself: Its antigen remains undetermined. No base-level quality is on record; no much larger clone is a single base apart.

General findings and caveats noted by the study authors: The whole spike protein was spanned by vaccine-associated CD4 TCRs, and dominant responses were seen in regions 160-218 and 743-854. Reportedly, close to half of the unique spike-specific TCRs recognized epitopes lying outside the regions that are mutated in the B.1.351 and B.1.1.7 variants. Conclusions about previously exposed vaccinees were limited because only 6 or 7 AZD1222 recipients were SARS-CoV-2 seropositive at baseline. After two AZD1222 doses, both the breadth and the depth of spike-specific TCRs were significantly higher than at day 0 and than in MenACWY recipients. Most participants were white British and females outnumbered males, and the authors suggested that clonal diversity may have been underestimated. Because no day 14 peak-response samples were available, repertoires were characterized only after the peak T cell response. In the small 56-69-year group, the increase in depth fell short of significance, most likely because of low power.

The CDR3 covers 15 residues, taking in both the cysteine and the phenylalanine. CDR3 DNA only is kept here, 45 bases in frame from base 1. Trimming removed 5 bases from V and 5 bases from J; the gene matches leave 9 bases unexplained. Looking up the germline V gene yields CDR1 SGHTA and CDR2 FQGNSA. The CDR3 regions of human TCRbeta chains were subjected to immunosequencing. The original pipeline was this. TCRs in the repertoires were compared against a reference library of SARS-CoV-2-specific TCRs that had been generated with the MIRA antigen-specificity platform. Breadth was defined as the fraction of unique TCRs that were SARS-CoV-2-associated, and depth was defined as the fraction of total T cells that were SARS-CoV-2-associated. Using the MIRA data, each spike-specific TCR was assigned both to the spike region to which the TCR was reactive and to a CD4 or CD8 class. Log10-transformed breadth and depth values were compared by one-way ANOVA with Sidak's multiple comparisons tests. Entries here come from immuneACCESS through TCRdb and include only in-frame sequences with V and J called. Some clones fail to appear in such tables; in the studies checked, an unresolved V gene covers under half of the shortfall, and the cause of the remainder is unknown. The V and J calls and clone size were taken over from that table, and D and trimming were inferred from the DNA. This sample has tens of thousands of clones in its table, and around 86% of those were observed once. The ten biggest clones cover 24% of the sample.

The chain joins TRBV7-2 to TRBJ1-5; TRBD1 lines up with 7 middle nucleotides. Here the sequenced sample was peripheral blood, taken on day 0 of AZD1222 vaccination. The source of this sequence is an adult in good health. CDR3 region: CASSAPGGGHQPQHF. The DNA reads TGTGCCAGCAGCGCCCCGGGAGGGGGCCATCAGCCCCAGCATTTT.